This T cell receptor beta chain was profiled in a study of cytomegalovirus exposure and HLA in healthy donors. On the study more broadly: The same platform used for the 666 first-cohort repertoires was also used for the 120 or so validation repertoires, as a later analysis reported.

Measured with immunoSEQ multiplex PCR; TCRdb has only the in-frame clones, and not every one. The sample holds 65,000 or so clones; over 85% are singletons and the top ten take about 4.4%. V gave up 7 bases and J gave up 5 bases; unmatched junction bases: 8. The CDR3 is 14 amino acids. Looked up from germline, CDR1 is MDHEN and CDR2 is SYDVKM. Worth noting for this clone: Its antigen remains unidentified.

Study outcomes and limitations: Altogether, some 160 TCR beta chains were recorded as cytomegalovirus-associated. Most TCR sequences showed up rarely, but some public TCRs showed up in many donors.

Specimen: PBMCs. This receptor was identified in a man aged 18 to 35 in good health and CMV-seropositive. This chain links TRBV28 with TRBJ2-1; 7 bases align to TRBD1. As DNA, the CDR3 is TGTGCCAGCAACACACAGGGGAACCACAATGAGCAGTTCTTC. It encodes CASNTQGNHNEQFF.